The 28 T cell receptor beta chains presented below share a single source sample, sequenced in a study of shared clonotypes between healthy human individuals (dated by TCRdb to the early 2020s). CD8 naive samples were obtained by positive selection for CCR7 among CD45RO-negative cells, yielding a CD45RA+CCR7+ population from which TemRA cells were excluded. The method behind the library was the immunoSEQ multiplex PCR assay. Entries here come from immuneACCESS through TCRdb and include only in-frame sequences with V and J called. Some clones fail to appear in such tables; in the studies checked, an unresolved V gene covers under half of the shortfall, and the cause of the remainder is unknown. A total of roughly 590,000 clones appear in this sample, over 95% of them only once. Over 0.09% of the sample is held by the ten biggest clonotypes. The sequenced sample was naive CD8+ T cells sorted from blood. In the paper's terms, the cell subset or site label means: CD45RA+CCR7+. All receptors come from a woman younger than 45 in good health.

A single count supports this clone. This rearrangement joins TRBV28 to TRBJ2-1; no clear D. The CDR3 has 12 residues. In germline, CDR1 is MDHEN, CDR2 SYDVKM. V lost 0 bases and J lost 5, with 2 bases in between. The CDR3 DNA is TGTGCCAGCAGTTTATGGGACAATGAGCAGTTCTTC. Translation gives CASSLWDNEQFF.

The V gene is TRBV2, the J gene TRBJ2-7; 9 nucleotides align to TRBD2. Trimming removed 4 bases from V and 3 bases from J; junction bases left unmatched: 7. Germline-derived CDR1 and CDR2 are SNHLY and FYNNEI. The length of the CDR3 is 15 residues. The CDR3 reads CASSVIAGARYEQYF. The CDR3 DNA reads TGTGCCAGCAGTGTTATAGCGGGAGCCCGCTACGAGCAGTACTTC.

The V call is TRBV6-5, the J call TRBJ2-3, with a possible D match to TRBD2 (5 bases). CDR1 and CDR2 (germline): MNHEY, SVGAGI. CDR3 size: 16 residues. V was cut by 2 bases and J by 0 bases, with 12 bases left in between. The CDR3 region has the DNA TGTGCCAGCAGTTACGATCGCGGCGGGAGCACAGATACGCAGTATTTT. Protein: CASSYDRGGSTDTQYF.

The chain recombines TRBV30 with TRBJ2-5, with D hard to call. Matching the DNA end better, TRBJ2-7 makes the J call doubtful. CDR3 length: 14 residues. Germline-derived CDR1 and CDR2 are GTSNPN and SVGIG (reference sequence). The DNA of the CDR3 is TGTGCCTGGAGTGTAGGGCTTAGCTCCTACGAGCAGTACTTC. It codes for CAWSVGLSSYEQYF.

As for this clone: Other DNA sequences in the sample encode the same CDR3. The chain recombines TRBV27 with TRBJ2-7, with a tentative D call TRBD1 (6 bases). The germline V gene has CDR1 MNHEY and CDR2 SMNVEV (reference sequence). V was trimmed by 7 bases and J by 3 bases, leaving 13 bases between them. CDR3 length: 13 residues. In nucleotides, the CDR3 is TGTGCCAGCAAACAGGGCACTGGCTACGAGCAGTACTTC. This translates into CASKQGTGYEQYF.

The genes are TRBV30 and TRBJ2-7; possibly TRBD2 for D (5 bases). The CDR3 covers 15 residues. V shed 4 bases and J shed 4 bases, with 20 bases lying between them. CDR1 GTSNPN and CDR2 SVGIG come from the germline V gene (reference sequence). CDR3 in amino acids: CAWNPLGSRVYEQYF. The DNA for the CDR3 is TGTGCCTGGAATCCTTTAGGGAGCCGAGTGTACGAGCAGTACTTC. The variable domain in full, completed from reference TRBV30 and TRBJ2-7, reads SQTIHQWPATLVQPVGSPLSLECTVEGTSNPNLYWYRQAAGRGLQLLFYSVGIGQISSEVPQNLSASRPQDRQFILSSKKLLLSDSGFYLCAWNPLGSRVYEQYFGPGTRLTVT.

The gene calls are TRBV5-1 and TRBJ1-1; D call uncertain. The length of the CDR3 is 15 residues. Germline-derived CDR1 and CDR2 are SGHRS and YFSETQ. V gave up 0 bases and J gave up 1 base, with 10 bases separating them. CDR3 coding DNA: TGCGCCAGCAGCTTGGCGTGGGTACCGAACACTGAAGCTTTCTTT. Residues: CASSLAWVPNTEAFF. Full variable domain (rest looked up from reference TRBV5-1 and TRBJ1-1): KAGVTQTPRYLIKTRGQQVTLSCSPISGHRSVSWYQQTPGQGLQFLFEYFSETQRNKGNFPGRFSGRQFSNSRSEMNVSTLELGDSALYLCASSLAWVPNTEAFFGQGTRLTVV.

The chain uses TRBV27 and TRBJ1-1, with TRBD1 identical over 9 bases. The CDR3 length is 17 residues. Trimming removed 1 base from V and 4 bases from J; junction bases left unmatched: 10. Germline lookup yields CDR1 MNHEY and CDR2 SMNVEV (reference sequence). The CDR3 DNA is TGTGCCAGCAGTTTATTAGGCTTGCGGGACAGGGTCACTGAAGCTTTCTTT. Amino acid sequence: CASSLLGLRDRVTEAFF.

The chain employs TRBV28 and TRBJ2-5, with unresolved D. TRBJ2-7 explains the end of the DNA better; the J call may be wrong. The CDR3 sequence is 16 residues long. Germline CDR1 and CDR2: MDHEN and SYDVKM. CDR3 nucleotide sequence: TGTGCCAGCAGTTTATCCCGGTTCGATAAGTCCTACGAGCAGTACTTC. Translating gives CASSLSRFDKSYEQYF.

Note on this clone: This sample includes further DNA sequences coding for the same CDR3. Here the CDR3 reads CASSPDRVLYEQYF. CDR3 in DNA: TGTGCCAGCAGTCCCGACAGGGTCCTCTACGAGCAGTACTTC. The genes are TRBV28 and TRBJ2-7, with 7 bases lining up with TRBD1. The junction had 7 bases not matched to a gene; V was cut back by 5 bases and J by 3 bases. Germline V gene lookup returns CDR1 MDHEN and CDR2 SYDVKM. CDR3 length: 14 amino acids.

The J gene is TRBJ2-3, the V gene TRBV6-5; D call uncertain. There are 13 residues in the CDR3. The germline CDR1 and CDR2 sequences are MNHEY and SVGAGI. With 6 bases removed from V and 7 bases from J, the gap between germline ends came to 14 bases. CDR3 in amino acids: CASRTHFTHTQYF. The CDR3, as DNA: TGTGCCAGCAGAACCCATTTCACTCATACGCAGTATTTT.

The V and J genes are TRBV7-9 and TRBJ2-5; no clear D. The germline V gene encodes CDR1 SEHNR and CDR2 FQNEAQ (reference sequence). Trimming pared 0 bases from V and 0 bases from J, leaving 8 bases between. This CDR3 region has 15 residues. This chain's CDR3 is CASSLAHSYQETQYF. As DNA, the CDR3 is TGTGCCAGCAGCTTAGCGCATTCTTACCAAGAGACCCAGTACTTC.

The V gene is TRBV13, the J gene TRBJ1-5, with TRBD1 matching over 7 bases. Germline V gene data show CDR1 as PRHDT and CDR2 as FYEKMQ (reference sequence). Germline trimming cut 5 bases from V and 7 bases from J; bases unmatched to any gene: 8. The CDR3 extends over 14 amino acids. The CDR3 nucleotides read TGTGCCAGCAGCCACGGACAGGTTCCCCAGCCCCAGCATTTT. Translation: CASSHGQVPQPQHF.

The rearrangement links TRBV6-5 to TRBJ2-1, with TRBD2 identical over 9 bases. CDR3 length: 16 residues. V lost 0 bases and J lost 6; bases outside the gene matches: 6. CDR1 MNHEY and CDR2 SVGAGI come from the germline V gene. The CDR3 DNA reads as TGTGCCAGCAGTTACTCCCTAGCGGGAAATGTCAATGAGCAGTTCTTC. Translating it yields CASSYSLAGNVNEQFF.

The chain combines TRBV27 with TRBJ2-1, with a weak D call TRBD2 (6 bases). The CDR3 consists of 15 residues. The germline V and J ends were trimmed by 5 bases and 4 bases, with 15 bases remaining between them. The V gene's germline CDR1 is MNHEY and CDR2 SMNVEV (reference sequence). In DNA form, the CDR3 reads TGTGCCAGCAGTCTTGCGGGGACCTTATACAATGAGCAGTTCTTC. It yields the protein CASSLAGTLYNEQFF.

The rearrangement uses TRBV5-6 and TRBJ1-1; tentatively, D is TRBD1 (5 bases). CDR1 and CDR2 (germline): SGHDT, YYEEEE. The CDR3 is made up of 15 amino acids. V was shortened by 1 base and J by 3 bases, with 13 bases between the two germline ends. The CDR3 sequence: CASSLTYGAHTEAFF. CDR3 in DNA: TGTGCCAGCAGCTTGACTTACGGGGCACACACTGAAGCTTTCTTT.

The chain employs TRBV7-8 and TRBJ2-1; no clear D gene. V gave up 5 bases and J gave up 9 bases, with 11 bases separating them. CDR1 and CDR2 from the germline V gene are SGHVS and FQNEAQ. The CDR3 covers 12 residues. CDR3 residues: CASSPLGPEQFF. The DNA for the CDR3 is TGTGCCAGCAGCCCACTCGGCCCTGAGCAGTTCTTC.

The chain is built from TRBV11-2 and TRBJ2-1, with TRBD2 identical over 8 bases. The CDR3 is made up of 14 amino acids. Looked up from germline, CDR1 is SGHAT and CDR2 is FQNNGV. Trimming took 1 base from V and 8 from J; bases not matched to a gene: 4. In DNA form, the CDR3 reads TGTGCCAGCAGCTTAGGTCGGGAGGGCTATGAGCAGTTCTTC. Its translation: CASSLGREGYEQFF. The full variable domain, rest sourced from reference TRBV11-2 and TRBJ2-1, is EAGVAQSPRYKIIEKRQSVAFWCNPISGHATLYWYQQILGQGPKLLIQFQNNGVVDDSQLPKDRFSAERLKGVDSTLKIQPAKLEDSAVYLCASSLGREGYEQFFGPGTRLTVL.

CDR3 in DNA: TGTGCCAGCAGCGTGGAGCAGTATGAGCAGTTCTTC. Encoded protein: CASSVEQYEQFF. The chain has TRBV9 and TRBJ2-1; D not resolved. Germline CDR1 SGDLS, CDR2 YYNGEE. V dropped 2 bases and J dropped 8 bases, with 8 bases sitting between them. The length of the CDR3 is 12 residues.

Comment on this clone: Other DNA sequences within the sample encode an identical CDR3. This sequence joins TRBV7-6 and TRBJ1-1; the D gene is possibly TRBD1 (5 bases). The germline V gene encodes CDR1 SGHVS and CDR2 FNYEAQ. This CDR3 contains 14 residues. V was cut by 4 bases and J by 3 bases, with 12 bases left in between. CDR3 nucleotide sequence: TGTGCCAGCAGCTCCGCCTGGGGGGACACTGAAGCTTTCTTT. This gives the protein CASSSAWGDTEAFF.

In its sample, this clone was seen once. V gene TRBV27 combines with J gene TRBJ1-5; tentatively, D is TRBD1 (5 bases). This CDR3 comprises 17 residues. Germline-derived CDR1 and CDR2 are MNHEY and SMNVEV (reference sequence). With 4 bases removed from V and 3 bases from J, the gap between germline ends came to 19 bases. CDR3 nucleotides: TGTGCCAGCAGTTCCGGGGGATCCACAGGATCCAATCAGCCCCAGCATTTT. It translates to CASSSGGSTGSNQPQHF.

The rearrangement uses TRBV4-1 and TRBJ2-7; 8 positions agree with TRBD2. V shed 1 base and J 4 bases; nucleotides not matched to a gene: 6. This CDR3 is 15 amino acids long. CDR1 MGHRA and CDR2 YSYEKL come from the germline V gene. CDR3 nucleotides: TGCGCCAGCAGCCAAGCGTTTAGCGGGACATACGAGCAGTACTTC. This translates into CASSQAFSGTYEQYF.

The rearrangement uses TRBV5-1 and TRBJ2-1; D is unclear. This CDR3 has 11 amino acids. Deletions cut 2 bases from V and 9 bases from J, with 6 bases between. Germline V gene lookup returns CDR1 SGHRS and CDR2 YFSETQ. CDR3 DNA: TGCGCCAGCAGCTTCAGTTTTGAGCAGTTCTTC. This sequence encodes CASSFSFEQFF.

V usage is TRBV9 and J usage is TRBJ1-2; D is unclear. This CDR3 has 15 amino acids. The germline gives CDR1 SGDLS, CDR2 YYNGEE. Between the trimmed V and J ends, which lost 4 bases and 3 bases, there was a span of 16 bases. CDR3 region: CASSPRPPQDYGYTF. The DNA of the CDR3 is TGTGCCAGCAGCCCCCGTCCACCCCAAGACTATGGCTACACCTTC.

This sequence joins TRBV6-5 and TRBJ1-2, with no clear D. Trimming left V 2 bases short and J 6 bases short, with 4 bases between. Germline V gene sequence: CDR1 MNHEY, CDR2 SVGAGI. The CDR3 contains 11 residues. The CDR3 nucleotides are TGTGCCAGCAGTTACGGTAATGGCTACACCTTC. Protein sequence: CASSYGNGYTF.

The V and J genes are TRBV5-6 and TRBJ2-7; D ambiguous. Germline CDR1 is SGHDT and CDR2 is YYEEEE. V was trimmed by 1 base and J by 4 bases, leaving 12 bases between them. There are 14 residues in the CDR3. Written as DNA, the CDR3 is TGTGCCAGCAGCTTGTGGCACAGCGCGTACGAGCAGTACTTC. Translated: CASSLWHSAYEQYF.

The J gene is TRBJ2-2, the V gene TRBV29-1; tentative D call: TRBD1 (6 bases). Germline values: CDR1 SQVTM, CDR2 ANQGSEA. The V and J ends lost 5 bases and 1 base respectively, with 8 bases between them. The CDR3 covers 13 residues. For the CDR3, the DNA is TGCAGCGTTAAGACAGGGAACACCGGGGAGCTGTTTTTT. Translation gives CSVKTGNTGELFF.

The gene calls are TRBV25-1 and TRBJ2-7, with 14 bases lining up with TRBD2. In germline, CDR1 is MGHDK, CDR2 SYGVNS. V lost 5 bases to trimming and J lost 1 base; unmatched junction nucleotides: 10. There are 18 residues in the CDR3. CDR3 protein: CASSRSGTSGSDSYEQYF. Here the CDR3 DNA reads TGTGCCAGCAGTAGATCCGGGACTAGCGGGAGTGATTCCTACGAGCAGTACTTC.